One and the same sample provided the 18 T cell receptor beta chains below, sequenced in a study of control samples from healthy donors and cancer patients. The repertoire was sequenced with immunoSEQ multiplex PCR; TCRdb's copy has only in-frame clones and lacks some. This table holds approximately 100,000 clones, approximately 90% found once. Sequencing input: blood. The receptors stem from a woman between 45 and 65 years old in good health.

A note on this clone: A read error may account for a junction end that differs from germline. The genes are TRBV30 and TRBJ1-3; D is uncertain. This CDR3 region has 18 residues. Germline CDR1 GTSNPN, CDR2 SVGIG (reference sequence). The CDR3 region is CAWSVSLVALWSANTIYF. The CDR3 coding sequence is TGTGCCTGGAGTGTTTCACTAGTTGCGCTCTGGTCTGCAAACACCATATATTTT.

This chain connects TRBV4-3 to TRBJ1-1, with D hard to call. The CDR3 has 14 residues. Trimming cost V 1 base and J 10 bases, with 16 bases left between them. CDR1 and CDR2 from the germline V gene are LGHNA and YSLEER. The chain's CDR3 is CASSQADTRSGAFF. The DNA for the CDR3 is TGCGCCAGCAGCCAAGCAGACACTAGATCTGGAGCTTTCTTT.

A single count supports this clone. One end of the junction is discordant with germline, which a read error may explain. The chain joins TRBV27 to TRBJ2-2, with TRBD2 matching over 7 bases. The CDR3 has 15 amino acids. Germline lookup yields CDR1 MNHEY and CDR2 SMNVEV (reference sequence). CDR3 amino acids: CASSLRPGGGRGAVF. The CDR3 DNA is TGTGCCAGCAGTTTAAGGCCGGGAGGAGGCCGGGGAGCTGTTTTT.

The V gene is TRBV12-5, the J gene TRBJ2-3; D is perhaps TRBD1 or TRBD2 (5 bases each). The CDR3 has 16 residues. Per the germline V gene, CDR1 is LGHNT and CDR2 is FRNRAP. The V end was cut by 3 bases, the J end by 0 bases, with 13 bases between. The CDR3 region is CASGFPGRDSTDTQYF. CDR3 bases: TGTGCTAGTGGTTTTCCGGGGCGCGATAGCACAGATACGCAGTATTTT.

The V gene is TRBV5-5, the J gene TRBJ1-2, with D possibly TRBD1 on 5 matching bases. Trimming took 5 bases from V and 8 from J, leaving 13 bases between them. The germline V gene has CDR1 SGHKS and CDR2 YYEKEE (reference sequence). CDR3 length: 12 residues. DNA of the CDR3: TGTGCCAGCAGTCCATTCGGGGACGGCTACACCTTC. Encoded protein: CASSPFGDGYTF. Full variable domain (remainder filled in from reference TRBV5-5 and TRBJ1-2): DAGVTQSPTHLIKTRGQQVTLRCSPISGHKSVSWYQQVLGQGPQFIFQYYEKEERGRGNFPDRFSARQFPNYSSELNVNALLLGDSALYLCASSPFGDGYTFGSGTRLTVV.

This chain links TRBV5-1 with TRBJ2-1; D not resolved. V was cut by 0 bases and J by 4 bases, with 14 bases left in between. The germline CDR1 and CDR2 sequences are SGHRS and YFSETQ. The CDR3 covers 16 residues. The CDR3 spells CASSLGASAGYNEQFF. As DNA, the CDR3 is TGCGCCAGCAGCTTGGGAGCCTCCGCAGGTTACAATGAGCAGTTCTTC. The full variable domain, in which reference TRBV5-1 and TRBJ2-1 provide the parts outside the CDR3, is KAGVTQTPRYLIKTRGQQVTLSCSPISGHRSVSWYQQTPGQGLQFLFEYFSETQRNKGNFPGRFSGRQFSNSRSEMNVSTLELGDSALYLCASSLGASAGYNEQFFGPGTRLTVL.

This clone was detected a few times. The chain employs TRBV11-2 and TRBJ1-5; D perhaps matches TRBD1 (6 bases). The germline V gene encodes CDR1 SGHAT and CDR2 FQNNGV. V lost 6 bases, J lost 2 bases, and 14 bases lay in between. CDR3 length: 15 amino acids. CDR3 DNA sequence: TGTGCCAGCAGTCCTACAGGGATAGGCAATCAGCCCCAGCATTTT. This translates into CASSPTGIGNQPQHF.

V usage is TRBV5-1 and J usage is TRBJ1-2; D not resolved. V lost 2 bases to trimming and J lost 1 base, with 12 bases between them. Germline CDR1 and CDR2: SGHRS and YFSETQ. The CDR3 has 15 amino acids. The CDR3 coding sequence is TGCGCCAGCAGCTTCGGGCAGAACGATAACTATGGCTACACCTTC. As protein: CASSFGQNDNYGYTF. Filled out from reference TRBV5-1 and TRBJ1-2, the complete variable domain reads KAGVTQTPRYLIKTRGQQVTLSCSPISGHRSVSWYQQTPGQGLQFLFEYFSETQRNKGNFPGRFSGRQFSNSRSEMNVSTLELGDSALYLCASSFGQNDNYGYTFGSGTRLTVV.

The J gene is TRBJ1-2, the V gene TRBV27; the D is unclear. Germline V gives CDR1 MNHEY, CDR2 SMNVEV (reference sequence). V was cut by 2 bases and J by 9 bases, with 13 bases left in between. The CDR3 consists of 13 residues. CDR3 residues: CASSLGRGSRYTF. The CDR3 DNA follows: TGTGCCAGCAGTTTAGGGAGAGGTTCCCGCTACACCTTC.

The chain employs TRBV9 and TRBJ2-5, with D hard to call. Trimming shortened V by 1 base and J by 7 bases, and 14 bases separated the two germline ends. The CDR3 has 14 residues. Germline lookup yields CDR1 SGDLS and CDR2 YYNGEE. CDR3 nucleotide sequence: TGTGCCAGCAGCGTAACGGCCGGCCCCGGGACCCAGTACTTC. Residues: CASSVTAGPGTQYF.

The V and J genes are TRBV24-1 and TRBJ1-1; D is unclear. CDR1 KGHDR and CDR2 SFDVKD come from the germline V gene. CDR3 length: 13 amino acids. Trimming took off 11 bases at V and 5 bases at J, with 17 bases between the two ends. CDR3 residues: CAISSRIGTEAFF. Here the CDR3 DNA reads TGTGCCATATCAAGCCGGATAGGGACTGAAGCTTTCTTT.

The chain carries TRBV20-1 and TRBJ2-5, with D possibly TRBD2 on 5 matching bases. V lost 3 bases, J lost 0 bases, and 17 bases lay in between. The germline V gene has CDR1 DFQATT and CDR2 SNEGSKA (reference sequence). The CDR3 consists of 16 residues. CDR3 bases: TGCAGTGCTAGTCGACTACCTGGGGTCAACCAAGAGACCCAGTACTTC. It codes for CSASRLPGVNQETQYF.

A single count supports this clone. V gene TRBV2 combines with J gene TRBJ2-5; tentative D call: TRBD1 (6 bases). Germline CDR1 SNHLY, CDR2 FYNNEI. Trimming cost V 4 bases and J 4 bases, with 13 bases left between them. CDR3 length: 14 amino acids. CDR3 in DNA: TGTGCCAGCAGTGCACCGGGACACGGAGAGACCCAGTACTTC. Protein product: CASSAPGHGETQYF.

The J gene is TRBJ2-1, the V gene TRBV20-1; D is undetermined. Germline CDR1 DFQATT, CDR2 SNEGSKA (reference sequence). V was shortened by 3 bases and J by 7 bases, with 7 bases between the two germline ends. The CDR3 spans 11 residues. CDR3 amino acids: CSASLRNEQFF. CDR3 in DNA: TGCAGTGCTAGCTTAAGGAATGAGCAGTTCTTC.

CDR3 region: CASSFAFYNEQFF. DNA of the CDR3: TGTGCCAGCAGTTTTGCGTTCTACAATGAGCAGTTCTTC. The chain links TRBV12-3 or TRBV12-4 to TRBJ2-1; D not resolved. The V end was cut by 3 bases, the J end by 3 bases, with 6 bases between. CDR3 length: 13 amino acids.

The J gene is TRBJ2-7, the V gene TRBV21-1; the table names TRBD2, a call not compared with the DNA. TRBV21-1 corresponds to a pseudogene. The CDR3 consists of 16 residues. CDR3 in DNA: TGTGCCACCCGACTAGCGGGAGCCCCCATATCCTACGAGCAGTACGTC. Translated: CATRLAGAPISYEQYV.

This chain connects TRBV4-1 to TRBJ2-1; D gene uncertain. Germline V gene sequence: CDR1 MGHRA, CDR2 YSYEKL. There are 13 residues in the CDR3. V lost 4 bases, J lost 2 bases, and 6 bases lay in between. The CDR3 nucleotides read TGCGCCAGCAGCCTCACTACCTACAATGAGCAGTTCTTC. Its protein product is CASSLTTYNEQFF.

The CDR3, as DNA: TGTGCCAGCAGCGTAGGCGGGGGAGGAGAGACCCAGTACTTC. This encodes CASSVGGGGETQYF. The J gene is TRBJ2-5, the V gene TRBV9; 7 bases agree with TRBD2. The CDR3 totals 14 residues. Germline CDR1 and CDR2: SGDLS and YYNGEE. V trimming: 0 bases; J trimming: 4 bases; junction bases outside the gene matches: 3.